This T cell receptor (beta chain) was sequenced for a study of monozygotic twins with inflammatory bowel disease. The unique tags termed UMIs, each holding a 6-nucleotide sample barcode, were added by means of template switching. TCRdb reprocessed the 5' RACE reads and keeps a single row for each CDR3 protein, giving no DNA. This sample's clone table lists about 300,000 distinct CDR3 sequences. As regards this clonotype: Its antigen remains unknown.

Broader study findings: IBD patients, compared with healthy twins, shared fewer clonotypes with others (especially with disease activity).

Germline V gene data show CDR1 as MNHEY and CDR2 as SVGEGT. The CDR3 consists of 13 residues. This clonotype was obtained from a human donor with ulcerative colitis or Crohn's disease, or a healthy co-twin of an affected twin (not recorded which). The sample was blood. V and J are TRBV6-2 or TRBV6-3 and TRBJ2-5; checking the TCRdb D call of TRBD1 is not possible without DNA. The CDR3: CASSYGQRETQYF.